This entry features one T cell receptor beta chain sequence. The antigen remains unidentified. The data derive from a study of shared clonotypes between healthy human individuals. Study as a whole: There were three CD4 naive, three CD4 memory, two CD8 naive and one CD8 memory plates per donor. Points from the study as a whole: Shared clonotypes across all four donors exceeded non-shared ones in generation probability. Estimated richness was generally greater in naive than memory subsets.

Germline-derived CDR1 and CDR2 are SGHTA and FQGTGA. The CDR3 has 15 amino acids. The V and J ends lost 2 bases and 4 bases, in that order; junction bases with no gene match: 7. The repertoire was sequenced with immunoSEQ multiplex PCR; TCRdb's copy has only in-frame clones and lacks some. Among some 2,000,000 clones listed, approximately 96% were seen once. Every contributor of samples was a Caucasian grown-up residing in Nashville, Tennessee. Specimen: naive CD4+ T cells sorted from blood. Subset of the sample: CD45RA+ positively selected. V is TRBV7-3 and J is TRBJ2-7, with 8 bases that match TRBD1. The source is a young man in good health. CDR3 sequence reads: CASSLQPGGKYEQYF. The DNA for the CDR3 is TGTGCCAGCAGCTTACAGCCAGGGGGCAAATACGAGCAGTACTTC.